Each of the 15 T cell receptor beta chains below was sequenced from the same sample in a study of T cells after yellow fever vaccination (dated by TCRdb to between 2019 and 2020). This specimen's treatment or condition label, per the study, means: live attenuated yellow fever vaccine strain. Preparation of the library involved 5' RACE. The instrument was an Illumina HiSeq 2500. TCRdb reanalyzed the raw reads on its own, using fastp at Q25 for trimming and MiXCR for clone calling, and kept in-frame beta chains. Rows with one shared CDR3 protein collapse into an entry with the most common genes and DNA. Across this sample there are approximately 10,000 distinct CDR3 sequences, with roughly 4.8% seen only once. The ten largest clones take up about 1.6% of the sample. Here the sequenced sample was PBMCs, either bulk or a sorted T-cell subset (CD4+, CD8+, memory, or dextramer-sorted; not recorded which), taken less than 18 days after the first yellow fever vaccination. The receptors derive from a man aged 18 to 35 who received the YFV17D yellow fever vaccine.

At least ten counts were recorded for this clonotype. The V and J genes are TRBV20-1 and TRBJ2-7; 8 positions match TRBD1. CDR3 length: 14 amino acids. Germline V gives CDR1 DFQATT, CDR2 SNEGSKA (reference sequence). Trimming removed 3 bases from V and 5 bases from J; junction bases left unmatched: 9. CDR3 DNA: TGCAGTGCTAGGCATTCTCAGGGGGCGGACGAGCAGTACTTC. Amino acid sequence: CSARHSQGADEQYF.

The V and J genes are TRBV28 and TRBJ2-1, with 8 bases identical to TRBD1. Trimming at V came to 5 bases and at J to 12 bases, leaving 15 bases not matched to a gene. CDR1 MDHEN and CDR2 SYDVKM come from the germline V gene. The CDR3 loop spans 15 amino acids. For the CDR3, the DNA is TGTGCCAGCAGTCTAGGACAGGGCTCAGGGTTTGGGCAGTTCTTC. Protein sequence: CASSLGQGSGFGQFF.

This clonotype was found many times. The chain uses TRBV4-3 and TRBJ1-3, with D unclear. This CDR3 has 19 residues. Trimming removed 0 bases from V and 0 bases from J, with 18 bases in between. Germline CDR1 reads LGHNA; CDR2 reads YSLEER. The CDR3 loop reads CASSQDQWSAPSSGNTIYF. CDR3 coding DNA: TGCGCCAGCAGCCAAGATCAGTGGTCGGCGCCAAGCTCTGGAAACACCATATATTTT.

In this sample, this clonotype turned up many times. The rearrangement links TRBV19 to TRBJ1-4, with 7 bases lining up with TRBD1. CDR3 size: 14 residues. Losses at the gene ends were 6 bases for V and 6 bases for J; bases not matched to a gene: 7. Germline V gives CDR1 LNHDA, CDR2 SQIVND (reference sequence). The CDR3, as DNA: TGTGCCAGTAGCCCCCGGGACAGCTATGAAAAACTGTTTTTT. Translating it yields CASSPRDSYEKLFF.

The table lists this clonotype with many counts. The CDR3 region has the DNA TGTGCCAGCAGTTCCCTGAGGTTGGGCTACACCTTC. It is translated as CASSSLRLGYTF. This chain uses TRBV6-5 with TRBJ1-2; D unclear. V lost 4 bases to trimming and J lost 8 bases, with 11 bases between them. The CDR3 runs 12 residues. Per the germline V gene, CDR1 is MNHEY and CDR2 is SVGAGI.

This clonotype is termed medium-sized (0.01 to 0.1%). This chain connects TRBV2 to TRBJ2-7, with D hard to call. The V gene lost 0 bases and the J gene lost 5 bases, with 8 bases spanning the gap. CDR1 is SNHLY and CDR2 is FYNNEI in the germline V gene. The CDR3 covers 13 residues. CDR3 loop: CASSEAQIHEQYF. In DNA form, the CDR3 reads TGTGCCAGCAGTGAAGCTCAGATCCACGAGCAGTACTTC.

There are many counts of this clonotype. The chain is built from TRBV3-1 and TRBJ1-1; D is undetermined. The CDR3 has 13 residues. Per germline, CDR1 LGHDT and CDR2 YNNKEL (reference sequence). Deletions cut 4 bases from V and 5 bases from J, with 11 bases between. The CDR3 loop reads CASSRLAGTEAFF. The CDR3 DNA is TGTGCCAGCAGCCGGTTGGCGGGAACTGAAGCTTTCTTT.

This clonotype was detected many times. This chain uses TRBV7-2 with TRBJ2-5; D call uncertain. V shed 4 bases and J shed 1 base, with 7 bases lying between them. CDR1 and CDR2 from the germline V gene are SGHTA and FQGNSA. CDR3 length: 13 amino acids. The CDR3 DNA is TGTGCCAGCAGCTGGACCATCCAAGAGACCCAGTACTTC. This encodes CASSWTIQETQYF.

This clonotype is labeled as medium-sized. The rearrangement links TRBV7-9 to TRBJ2-3; D not certain. Germline V gene lookup returns CDR1 SEHNR and CDR2 FQNEAQ (reference sequence). V was cut by 5 bases and J by 1 base, with 13 bases left in between. This CDR3 spans 15 amino acids. CDR3 coding DNA: TGTGCCAGCAGCCCCTCGAGGTTTCGCACAGATACGCAGTATTTT. Translating gives CASSPSRFRTDTQYF. Using reference TRBV7-9 and TRBJ2-3 for the parts outside the CDR3, the full variable domain is DTGVSQNPRHKITKRGQNVTFRCDPISEHNRLYWYRQTLGQGPEFLTYFQNEAQLEKSRLLSDRFSAERPKGSFSTLEIQRTEQGDSAMYLCASSPSRFRTDTQYFGPGTRLTVL.

On this clonotype: With a much larger clone just one base away, this may be a read error. The chain combines TRBV3-1 with TRBJ1-1, with D perhaps TRBD1 (6 bases). Per the germline V gene, CDR1 is LGHDT and CDR2 is YNNKEL (reference sequence). This CDR3 contains 15 residues. DNA for the CDR3: TGTGCCTGCAGCCAAGATAATGTGGCTACAGGGGAAGCTTTCTTT. Translating gives CACSQDNVATGEAFF.

This clonotype is judged medium-sized. The V and J genes are TRBV19 and TRBJ1-6; D uncertain. The germline V and J ends were trimmed by 0 bases and 7 bases, with 7 bases remaining between them. The CDR3 length is 14 residues. Germline CDR1 and CDR2: LNHDA and SQIVND (reference sequence). The CDR3 is CASSIDRRNSPLHF. DNA of the CDR3: TGTGCCAGTAGTATAGATCGCAGGAATTCACCCCTCCACTTT. Full variable domain (remainder filled in from reference TRBV19 and TRBJ1-6): DGGITQSPKYLFRKEGQNVTLSCEQNLNHDAMYWYRQDPGQGLRLIYYSQIVNDFQKGDIAEGYSVSREKKESFPLTVTSAQKNPTAFYLCASSIDRRNSPLHFGNGTRLTVT.

This clonotype is categorized as medium-sized. J is TRBJ2-4 and V is TRBV4-1; the D is unclear. CDR3 size: 12 residues. Germline-derived CDR1 and CDR2 are MGHRA and YSYEKL. V was clipped by 0 bases and J by 9 bases, with 6 bases between them. The CDR3 region is CASSQDEVIQYF. For the CDR3, the DNA is TGCGCCAGCAGCCAAGACGAGGTCATTCAGTACTTC.

This clonotype was counted ten times or more. The rearrangement links TRBV7-2 to TRBJ1-3, with TRBD1 as a possible D gene (6 bases). The V gene lost 5 bases and the J gene lost 0 bases, with 11 bases spanning the gap. CDR1 is SGHTA and CDR2 is FQGNSA in the germline V gene. The CDR3 totals 15 residues. The CDR3 sequence: CASSRDTASGNTIYF. CDR3 coding DNA: TGTGCCAGCAGCCGGGACACGGCCTCTGGAAACACCATATATTTT.

This clonotype was counted ten times or more. V and J are TRBV18 and TRBJ1-6; TRBD1 aligns across 7 bases. V trimming: 2 bases; J trimming: 5 bases; junction bases outside the gene matches: 6. The germline gives CDR1 KGHSH, CDR2 LQKENI. There are 16 residues in the CDR3. CDR3 DNA: TGTGCCAGCTCACCAGGGACAGCGACGAATAATTCACCCCTCCACTTT. Its translation is CASSPGTATNNSPLHF.

By sample share, this clonotype is medium-sized. The CDR3 DNA is TGCGCCAGCAGCCAGCTATTCCAGAATTTCCGGGACAGCCTTCTGAACACTGAAGCTTTCTTT. Translated: CASSQLFQNFRDSLLNTEAFF. V gene TRBV4-1 combines with J gene TRBJ1-1; 7 positions match TRBD1. V was clipped by 3 bases and J by 0 bases; unmatched bases: 22. The CDR3 extends over 21 amino acids. Germline CDR1 and CDR2: MGHRA and YSYEKL.